This T cell receptor beta chain was identified in a study of regulatory T cells in long-lasting Graves disease. Study-wide points: Among samples with persistent disease, TRBV28, TRBJ1-2 and TRBJ2-5 were favored. Persistent-disease Graves' patients showed less TCR diversity than new cases.

As to time point: newly diagnosed GD, antithyroid drugs for less than 3 months. From RNA extracted from PBMCs, the TCR library was made. This clonotype came up a few times. The antigen is undetermined. V lost 7 bases and J lost 3, with 19 bases in between. The germline CDR1 and CDR2 sequences are SGHTA and FQGNSA. This CDR3 has 15 residues. Assembly of TCR beta libraries relied on iRepertoire HTBI primers together with Arm-PCR of CDR3 regions. TCRdb reanalysed the multiplex PCR reads using MiXCR and keeps one entry per CDR3 protein. The sample records approximately 540,000 distinct CDR3 sequences, about 12% being singletons. This same sample was also taken into another study, of T cells in Graves' hyperthyroidism and ophthalmopathy. Turning to that study: The study used the HTBI primer set for a first-round RT-PCR of the TCR CDR3.

The clonotype comes from a woman aged 25 to 45 with Graves disease. Material: peripheral blood mononuclear cells (PBMCs), obtained at new diagnosis, from a patient treated with antithyroid drugs. This rearrangement joins TRBV7-2 to TRBJ2-7; D possibly corresponds to TRBD2 (6 bases). CDR3 residues: CASTAYRKGLYEQYF. The CDR3 region has the DNA TGTGCCAGCACCGCTTATCGTAAGGGACTCTACGAGCAGTACTTC. Combining the CDR3 with reference TRBV7-2 and TRBJ2-7 gives the whole variable domain GAGVSQSPSNKVTEKGKDVELRCDPISGHTALYWYRQSLGQGLEFLIYFQGNSAPDKSGLPSDRFSAERTGGSVSTLTIQRTQQEDSAVYLCASTAYRKGLYEQYFGPGTRLTVT.